A few counts support the clone carrying this TCR beta chain. Uncontrolled infections, other autoimmune diseases, pregnancy or lactation led to exclusion of patients. This sample is part of a study of T cells in Graves' hyperthyroidism and ophthalmopathy. Study-level background: Peripheral blood sampling occurred at initial diagnosis, before any treatment.

TCR beta CDR3 region amplification was performed from RNA transcripts. First-round RT-PCR with HTBI primers amplified the TCR CDR3 region. TCRdb analysed the multiplex PCR reads with MiXCR anew, one entry per CDR3 protein. The sample consists of 150,000 or so distinct CDR3 sequences, roughly 23% of them appearing once. The CDR3 totals 14 residues. CDR1 and CDR2 from the germline V gene are SGDLS and YYNGEE. V was cut by 0 bases and J by 8 bases, with 11 bases left in between. The rearrangement uses TRBV9 and TRBJ2-2; D is perhaps TRBD2 (5 bases). The TCR was taken from a woman aged 50 to 60 with Graves' hyperthyroidism that later progressed to Graves' ophthalmopathy. The sequenced sample was blood. The chain's CDR3 is CASSVGAGGGELFF. The DNA of the CDR3 is TGTGCCAGCAGCGTAGGGGCAGGCGGGGGGGAGCTGTTTTTT. The variable domain in full, completed from reference TRBV9 and TRBJ2-2, reads DSGVTQTPKHLITATGQRVTLRCSPRSGDLSVYWYQQSLDQGLQFLIQYYNGEERAKGNILERFSAQQFPDLHSELNLSSLELGDSALYFCASSVGAGGGELFFGEGSRLTVL.